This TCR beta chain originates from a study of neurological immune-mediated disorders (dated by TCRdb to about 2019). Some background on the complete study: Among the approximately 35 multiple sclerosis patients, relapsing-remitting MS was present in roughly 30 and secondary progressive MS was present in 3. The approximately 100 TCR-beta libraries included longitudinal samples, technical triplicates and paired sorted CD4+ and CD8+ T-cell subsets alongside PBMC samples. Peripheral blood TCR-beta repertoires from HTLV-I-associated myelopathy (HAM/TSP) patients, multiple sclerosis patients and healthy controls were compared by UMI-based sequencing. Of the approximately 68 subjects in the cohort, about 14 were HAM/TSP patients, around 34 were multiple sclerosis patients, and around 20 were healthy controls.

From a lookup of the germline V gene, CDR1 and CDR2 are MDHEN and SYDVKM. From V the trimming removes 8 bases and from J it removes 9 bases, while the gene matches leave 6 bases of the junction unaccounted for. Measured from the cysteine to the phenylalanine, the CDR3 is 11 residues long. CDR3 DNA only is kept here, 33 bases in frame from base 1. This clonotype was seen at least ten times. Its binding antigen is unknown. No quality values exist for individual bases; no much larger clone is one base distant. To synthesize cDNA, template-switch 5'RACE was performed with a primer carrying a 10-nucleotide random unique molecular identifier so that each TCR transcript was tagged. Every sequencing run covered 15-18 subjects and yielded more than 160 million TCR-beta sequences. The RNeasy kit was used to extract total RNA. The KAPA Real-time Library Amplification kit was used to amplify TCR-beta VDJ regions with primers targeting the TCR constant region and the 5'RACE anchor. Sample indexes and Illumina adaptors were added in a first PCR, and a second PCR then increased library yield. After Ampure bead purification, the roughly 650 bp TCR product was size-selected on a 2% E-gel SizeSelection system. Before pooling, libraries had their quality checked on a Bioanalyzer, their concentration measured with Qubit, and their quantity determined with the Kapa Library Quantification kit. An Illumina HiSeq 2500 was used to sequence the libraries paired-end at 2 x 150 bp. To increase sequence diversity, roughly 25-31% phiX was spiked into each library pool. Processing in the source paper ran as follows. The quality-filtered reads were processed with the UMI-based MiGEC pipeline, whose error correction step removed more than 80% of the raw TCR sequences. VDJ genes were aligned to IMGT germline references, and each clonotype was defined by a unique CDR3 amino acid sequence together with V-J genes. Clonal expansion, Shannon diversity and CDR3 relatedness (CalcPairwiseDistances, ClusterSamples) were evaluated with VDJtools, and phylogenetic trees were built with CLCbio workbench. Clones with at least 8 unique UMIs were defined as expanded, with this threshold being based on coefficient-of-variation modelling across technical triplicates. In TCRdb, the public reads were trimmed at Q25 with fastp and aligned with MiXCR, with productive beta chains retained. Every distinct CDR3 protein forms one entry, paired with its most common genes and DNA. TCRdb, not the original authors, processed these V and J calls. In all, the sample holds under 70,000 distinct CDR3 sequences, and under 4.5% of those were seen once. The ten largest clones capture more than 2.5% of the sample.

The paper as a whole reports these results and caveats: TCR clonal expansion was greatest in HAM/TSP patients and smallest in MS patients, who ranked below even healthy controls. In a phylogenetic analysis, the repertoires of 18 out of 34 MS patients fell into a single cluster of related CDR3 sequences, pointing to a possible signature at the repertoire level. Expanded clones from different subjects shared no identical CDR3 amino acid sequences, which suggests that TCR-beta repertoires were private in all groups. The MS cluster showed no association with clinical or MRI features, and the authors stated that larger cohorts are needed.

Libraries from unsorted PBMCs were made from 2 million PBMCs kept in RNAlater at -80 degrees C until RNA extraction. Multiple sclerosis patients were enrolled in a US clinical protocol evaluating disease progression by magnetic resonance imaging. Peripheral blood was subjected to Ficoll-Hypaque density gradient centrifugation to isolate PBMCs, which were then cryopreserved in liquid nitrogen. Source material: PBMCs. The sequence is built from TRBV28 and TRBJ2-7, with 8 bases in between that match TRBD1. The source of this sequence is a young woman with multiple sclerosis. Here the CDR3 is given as CASAQTGGQYF. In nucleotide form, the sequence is TGTGCCAGCGCCCAAACAGGGGGGCAGTACTTC.